One and the same sample provided the 31 T cell receptor beta chains below, sequenced in a study of shared clonotypes between healthy human individuals. TCRdb's copy holds only in-frame clones and misses some; the assay was immunoSEQ multiplex PCR. The table shows about 2.4 million clones, with around 90% occurring only once. Sequencing was performed on naive CD4+ T cells sorted from blood. Subset indicated: CD45RA+ positively selected. The receptors derive from a man aged 18 to 30 in good health.

The chain uses TRBV7-9 and TRBJ1-2; D possibly corresponds to TRBD1 (5 bases). Trimming left V 5 bases short and J 5 bases short, with 21 bases between. The CDR3 is 16 residues long. Germline values: CDR1 SEHNR, CDR2 FQNEAQ (reference sequence). CDR3 nucleotide sequence: TGTGCCAGCAGCCCATCGGGACTCCGAACAAGTTATGGCTACACCTTC. This sequence encodes CASSPSGLRTSYGYTF.

This clone was found once. The chain couples TRBV6-5 to TRBJ2-3, with D possibly matching TRBD2 (6 bases). CDR1 and CDR2 (germline): MNHEY, SVGAGI. V was cut by 2 bases and J by 2 bases, with 14 bases left in between. This CDR3 region has 16 residues. Written as DNA, the CDR3 is TGTGCCAGCAGTTACCGTGGGGGAGGCTCCACAGATACGCAGTATTTT. It is translated as CASSYRGGGSTDTQYF.

The rearrangement uses TRBV27 and TRBJ1-5, with a possible D match to TRBD1 (6 bases). Germline V gene lookup returns CDR1 MNHEY and CDR2 SMNVEV (reference sequence). Trimming cost V 3 bases and J 7 bases, with 16 bases left between them. This CDR3 is 15 amino acids long. CDR3 protein: CASSLSKGGVQPQHF. The CDR3, as DNA: TGTGCCAGCAGTTTGTCCAAGGGGGGAGTACAGCCCCAGCATTTT.

The CDR3 DNA reads as TGCGCCAGCAGCCCAATGGGTCTCGCTGGGGCCAACGTCCTGACTTTC. Amino acids: CASSPMGLAGANVLTF. The V call is TRBV5-1, the J call TRBJ2-6; D ambiguous. CDR1 is SGHRS, CDR2 YFSETQ, per germline. The length of the CDR3 is 16 residues. V lost 4 bases and J 2 bases, leaving 13 bases between the germline ends.

In regard to this clone: The same CDR3 can be traced to other DNA sequences in this sample. The chain links TRBV19 to TRBJ2-5, with 7 bases that match TRBD2. Germline CDR1 LNHDA, CDR2 SQIVND (reference sequence). The CDR3 extends over 13 amino acids. The ends lost 2 bases at V and 4 bases at J; junction bases unmatched: 1. The CDR3 coding sequence is TGTGCCAGTAGTATATCGGGGGGAGAGACCCAGTACTTC. The encoded protein is CASSISGGETQYF.

The chain joins TRBV5-1 to TRBJ1-2; 9 bases are shared with TRBD1. V trimming: 4 bases; J trimming: 5 bases; junction bases outside the gene matches: 9. The CDR3 loop spans 15 amino acids. Germline values: CDR1 SGHRS, CDR2 YFSETQ. CDR3 loop: CASSQFAGQGYGYTF. CDR3 bases: TGCGCCAGCAGCCAATTTGCGGGACAGGGTTATGGCTACACCTTC.

This clone appeared once. This chain uses TRBV4-1 with TRBJ2-7, with a tentative D call TRBD2 (5 bases). Germline V CDR1 and CDR2: MGHRA, YSYEKL. The CDR3 runs to 13 residues. Deletions cut 0 bases from V and 7 bases from J, with 10 bases between. The CDR3 region is CASSQEVTGEQYF. Here the CDR3 DNA reads TGCGCCAGCAGCCAAGAAGTTACGGGGGAGCAGTACTTC.

This chain joins TRBV4-3 and TRBJ1-2, with D hard to call. V lost 0 bases to trimming and J lost 1 base, with 9 bases between them. CDR1 is LGHNA, CDR2 YSLEER, per germline. This CDR3 is 15 amino acids long. The CDR3 DNA reads TGCGCCAGCAGCCAAGAGAGGGCTCATAACTATGGCTACACCTTC. Its translation is CASSQERAHNYGYTF.

This clone was seen only once. The rearrangement links TRBV11-3 to TRBJ1-3; no firm D call. Trimming took 0 bases from V and 2 from J, leaving 8 bases between them. The CDR3 contains 15 residues. From germline, CDR1 is SGHNT and CDR2 YENEEA. The CDR3 nucleotides are TGTGCCAGCAGCTTAGATTCGGGTACTGGAAACACCATATATTTT. It translates to CASSLDSGTGNTIYF.

The rearrangement links TRBV27 to TRBJ2-3; TRBD1 aligns across 11 bases. Germline values: CDR1 MNHEY, CDR2 SMNVEV (reference sequence). The CDR3 runs 17 residues. The trim removed 5 bases at V and 2 bases at J, leaving 9 bases unmatched. The CDR3 DNA follows: TGTGCCAGCAGTCCCCTCGGACAGGGGGCCTTCACAGATACGCAGTATTTT. Protein: CASSPLGQGAFTDTQYF.

The chain recombines TRBV6-5 with TRBJ2-2, with 7 bases identical to TRBD1. This CDR3 has 15 amino acids. Germline loops: CDR1 MNHEY, CDR2 SVGAGI. J gave up 3 bases and V 9 bases, and 10 bases lay outside the gene matches. CDR3 coding DNA: TGTGCCAGGCCGCGGAAGGGGGCGGACACCGGGGAGCTGTTTTTT. Protein: CARPRKGADTGELFF.

J is TRBJ2-1 and V is TRBV19; 9 positions agree with TRBD1. Looked up from germline, CDR1 is LNHDA and CDR2 is SQIVND (reference sequence). The CDR3 totals 14 residues. The V and J ends lost 7 bases and 9 bases, in that order; junction bases with no gene match: 10. CDR3 in amino acids: CASNGDRVGSEQFF. DNA of the CDR3: TGTGCCAGTAATGGGGACAGGGTTGGAAGTGAGCAGTTCTTC.

The rearrangement joins TRBV19 to TRBJ1-5; D uncertain. This CDR3 contains 14 residues. V lost 1 base to trimming and J lost 3 bases, with 7 bases between them. Germline CDR1 is LNHDA and CDR2 is SQIVND (reference sequence). Here the CDR3 reads CASSIAAPNQPQHF. In DNA, the CDR3 is TGTGCCAGTAGTATAGCGGCGCCCAATCAGCCCCAGCATTTT.

This clone has just one count. The rearrangement joins TRBV7-8 to TRBJ2-3; TRBD2 might be the D (5 bases). The V end was cut by 1 base, the J end by 0 bases, with 11 bases between. The CDR3 has 16 amino acids. The germline V gene encodes CDR1 SGHVS and CDR2 FQNEAQ. The chain's CDR3 is CASSLVIRGSTDTQYF. The CDR3 DNA sequence: TGTGCCAGCAGCTTAGTCATCCGGGGTAGCACAGATACGCAGTATTTT.

The V call is TRBV5-8, the J call TRBJ2-1; no clear D. This CDR3 spans 14 amino acids. Trimming took off 0 bases at V and 0 bases at J, with 4 bases between the two ends. Germline V gene data show CDR1 as SGHTS and CDR2 as YDEGEE. The CDR3 is CASSLGSSYNEQFF. In DNA form, the CDR3 reads TGTGCCAGCAGCTTGGGTAGCTCCTACAATGAGCAGTTCTTC.

This chain uses TRBV6-6 with TRBJ2-1, with TRBD2 matching 8 bases. Germline assignment: CDR1 MNHNY and CDR2 SVGAGI (reference sequence). The trim removed 6 bases at V and 4 bases at J, leaving 5 bases unmatched. This CDR3 contains 14 residues. CDR3 nucleotide sequence: TGTGCCAGCAGAAAGCGGGAGAGTTACAATGAGCAGTTCTTC. Amino acids: CASRKRESYNEQFF.

This sequence joins TRBV4-1 and TRBJ2-1; 8 bases match TRBD1. Germline lookup yields CDR1 MGHRA and CDR2 YSYEKL. The CDR3 has 15 amino acids. Germline trimming cut 8 bases from V and 10 bases from J; bases unmatched to any gene: 16. The CDR3 nucleotides are TGCGCCAGCGGGGGGTCGGGACAGGCGGGAAGGGAGCAGTTCTTC. Translation: CASGGSGQAGREQFF.

V and J are TRBV29-1 and TRBJ2-5, with 8 bases lining up with TRBD1. Germline values: CDR1 SQVTM, CDR2 ANQGSEA. The J segment lost 1 base and the V segment lost 5 bases, leaving 6 bases of the junction unmatched. This CDR3 contains 14 residues. The DNA of the CDR3 is TGCAGCGTTTGGTCAGGGGGCTTCCAAGAGACCCAGTACTTC. It encodes CSVWSGGFQETQYF.

The rearrangement joins TRBV30 to TRBJ1-6; D perhaps matches TRBD1 (5 bases). CDR3 length: 14 residues. The germline gives CDR1 GTSNPN, CDR2 SVGIG (reference sequence). V was pared by 5 bases and J by 7 bases, with 15 bases between. CDR3 coding DNA: TGTGCCTGGTCCGGGACGGGATCCAATTCACCCCTCCACTTT. It codes for CAWSGTGSNSPLHF.

This clone is a singleton in its sample. V gene TRBV5-1 combines with J gene TRBJ2-5; 7 nucleotides align to TRBD2. The J call could be wrong; TRBJ2-7 is a better fit for the DNA end. CDR3 size: 13 residues. Germline V lookup: CDR1 SGHRS, CDR2 YFSETQ. The CDR3 DNA reads TGCGCCAGCAGCTGGGGAGGGCCTGGCGAGCAGTACTTC. Protein product: CASSWGGPGEQYF.

V is TRBV7-6 and J is TRBJ2-3, with 12 nucleotides matching TRBD2. V lost 2 bases and J lost 3; bases outside the gene matches: 3. Germline CDR1 and CDR2: SGHVS and FNYEAQ. CDR3 length: 16 amino acids. In DNA form, the CDR3 reads TGTGCCAGCAGCTTAATAACTAGCGGGGGGACAGATACGCAGTATTTT. It is translated as CASSLITSGGTDTQYF.

V gene TRBV19 combines with J gene TRBJ1-3; D is undetermined. This CDR3 has 11 amino acids. Per germline, CDR1 LNHDA and CDR2 SQIVND (reference sequence). Between the trimmed V and J ends, which lost 6 bases and 5 bases, there was a span of 5 bases. CDR3 DNA sequence: TGTGCCAGTAGCCAGAGAAACACCATATATTTT. This sequence encodes CASSQRNTIYF.

Remarks on this clone: The sample holds other DNA sequences that translate to the same CDR3. The J gene is TRBJ2-1, the V gene TRBV18, with 13 bases matching TRBD2. J gave up 6 bases and V 3 bases, and 2 bases lay outside the gene matches. Germline CDR1 reads KGHSH; CDR2 reads LQKENI. The CDR3 consists of 15 residues. The DNA for the CDR3 is TGTGCCAGCTCACCGGGACTAGCGGGGACCAATGAGCAGTTCTTC. This codes for CASSPGLAGTNEQFF.

The rearrangement joins TRBV5-6 to TRBJ1-2; D might be TRBD1 (6 bases). Deletions cut 4 bases from V and 2 bases from J, with 15 bases between. Germline V gene sequence: CDR1 SGHDT, CDR2 YYEEEE. This CDR3 comprises 15 residues. CDR3 nucleotides: TGTGCCAGCAGCCCCGGGGGGGGCGCCAACTATGGCTACACCTTC. It encodes CASSPGGGANYGYTF.

The CDR3 DNA sequence: TGTGCCAGCAGCGTAACCGGGACAGGGGCCTACGAGCAGTACTTC. It yields the protein CASSVTGTGAYEQYF. This chain uses TRBV5-5 with TRBJ2-7; 10 bases agree with TRBD1. Germline V gene data show CDR1 as SGHKS and CDR2 as YYEKEE (reference sequence). The CDR3 has 15 residues. V was clipped by 4 bases and J by 2 bases; unmatched bases: 6.

The rearrangement links TRBV7-9 to TRBJ1-1; possibly TRBD1 for D (5 bases). CDR1 is SEHNR, CDR2 FQNEAQ, per germline (reference sequence). V was shortened by 4 bases and J by 5 bases, with 14 bases between the two germline ends. CDR3 size: 14 residues. The DNA for the CDR3 is TGTGCCAGCAGCTCTCAGGGTCCGTCGACTGAAGCTTTCTTT. It specifies CASSSQGPSTEAFF.

This chain connects TRBV5-1 to TRBJ2-7; 8 bases map to TRBD2. J gave up 0 bases and V 4 bases, and 6 bases lay outside the gene matches. CDR3 size: 15 residues. Germline CDR1 and CDR2: SGHRS and YFSETQ. CDR3 coding DNA: TGCGCCAGCAGCGGAGGCGGGGGGAGCTCCTACGAGCAGTACTTC. It codes for CASSGGGGSSYEQYF.

This clone was detected once. This chain connects TRBV18 to TRBJ1-1; D possibly corresponds to TRBD1 (6 bases). Per germline, CDR1 KGHSH and CDR2 LQKENI. Trimming removed 3 bases from V and 4 bases from J, with 12 bases in between. This CDR3 is built from 14 residues. The DNA for the CDR3 is TGTGCCAGCTCACCGCAGGAGGGGGGCACTGAAGCTTTCTTT. It codes for CASSPQEGGTEAFF. Complete variable domain (other parts from reference TRBV18 and TRBJ1-1): NAGVMQNPRHLVRRRGQEARLRCSPMKGHSHVYWYRQLPEEGLKFMVYLQKENIIDESGMPKERFSAEFPKEGPSILRIQQVVRGDSAAYFCASSPQEGGTEAFFGQGTRLTVV.

Concerning this clone: The same CDR3 can be traced to other DNA sequences in this sample. This rearrangement joins TRBV7-9 to TRBJ1-1; D is unclear. Looked up from germline, CDR1 is SEHNR and CDR2 is FQNEAQ (reference sequence). This CDR3 is built from 13 residues. V lost 0 bases, J lost 1 base, and 3 bases lay in between. The DNA for the CDR3 is TGTGCCAGCAGCTTAGCTGAGAACACTGAAGCTTTCTTT. This translates into CASSLAENTEAFF.

The CDR3 is CASSSTGHREQYF. The CDR3 coding sequence is TGTGCCAGCAGCTCCACAGGGCATCGGGAGCAGTACTTC. This chain uses TRBV7-9 with TRBJ2-7, with a tentative D call TRBD1 (6 bases). The V end was cut by 4 bases, the J end by 7 bases, with 14 bases between. There are 13 residues in the CDR3. Germline values: CDR1 SEHNR, CDR2 FQNEAQ (reference sequence).

The chain has TRBV29-1 and TRBJ2-1; 12 bases fit TRBD2. There are 12 residues in the CDR3. Germline trimming cut 6 bases from V and 9 bases from J; bases unmatched to any gene: 3. CDR1 and CDR2 (germline): SQVTM, ANQGSEA. CDR3 residues: CSVTSGSVEQFF. For the CDR3, the DNA is TGCAGCGTGACTAGCGGGAGTGTTGAGCAGTTCTTC.